Listed below are T cell receptor beta chains from one sample, sequenced in a study of response to subunit inactivated influenza vaccine. Using its own MiXCR run on the RT-PCR reads, TCRdb lists one record per CDR3 protein. Among 550,000 to 800,000 distinct CDR3 sequences listed, approximately 14% were seen once. Sequencing used PBMCs from blood, obtained 11 to 12 days after vaccination. The receptors come from a man aged 50 to 60 who received an inactivated influenza vaccine. Both conserved end residues are part of each CDR3. The D gene is left open where the match is weak. The size field is filled for only some rows; it gives once, few, many or a size class.

CDR3: CASRPNLNYGYTF
D: NA
size: few
V: TRBV27

CDR3: CASSGPFTWASTDTQYF
D: NA
size: NA
V: TRBV19

CDR3: CASSQGDIRGQPQHF
D: NA
size: NA
V: TRBV3-1

CDR3: CASSMDSGGSYEQYF
D: TRBD2
size: NA
V: TRBV19

CDR3: CASSQEGPGSPQHF
D: NA
size: NA
V: TRBV4-2

CDR3: CASSEGTGGETQYF
D: TRBD1
size: few
V: TRBV6-1

CDR3: CASSPGSMNYGYTF
D: NA
size: few
V: TRBV10-2

CDR3: CSAPAGTLGSYNEQFF
D: NA
size: few
V: TRBV20-1

CDR3: CASSTGTSYEQYF
D: NA
size: many
V: TRBV18

CDR3: CASSSSGVRETQYF
D: TRBD2
size: NA
V: TRBV2

CDR3: CAITDRTTDTQYF
D: NA
size: NA
V: TRBV12-3/TRBV12-4

CDR3: CASSLSGAHATEQFF
D: NA
size: NA
V: TRBV7-3

CDR3: CSARQGFPDTQYF
D: TRBD1
size: NA
V: TRBV29-1

CDR3: CASSLEQGTRNSPLHF
D: NA
size: NA
V: TRBV5-5

CDR3: CASSNRANRQFF
D: NA
size: NA
V: TRBV9

CDR3: CASSQDLRQGANTGELFF
D: TRBD1
size: NA
V: TRBV4-3

CDR3: CASSFQQGETQYF
D: NA
size: NA
V: TRBV7-7

CDR3: CASKSLVAGGVSYNEQFF
D: TRBD2
size: many
V: TRBV6-1

CDR3: CASSVIAGGTGELFF
D: TRBD2
size: few
V: TRBV7-2

CDR3: CAISAGRTGDREQYF
D: TRBD1
size: few
V: TRBV10-3

CDR3: CSGAWTSGITDTQYF
D: TRBD2
size: NA
V: TRBV20-1

CDR3: CASSTRETTQYF
D: NA
size: NA
V: TRBV6-5

CDR3: CASSLSPDRGLETQYF
D: TRBD1
size: NA
V: TRBV7-8

CDR3: CASSPRRAGSGGELFF
D: NA
size: few
V: TRBV7-3

CDR3: CASSLGTGPQGYTF
D: NA
size: few
V: TRBV5-1

CDR3: CASSLKQGSTNEKLFF
D: TRBD1
size: few
V: TRBV5-6

CDR3: CATGISGHNQPQHF
D: NA
size: many
V: TRBV15

CDR3: CASSTTGTGSYSYEQYF
D: NA
size: few
V: TRBV18

CDR3: CSARAPTSVEQYF
D: NA
size: few
V: TRBV20-1